This T cell receptor beta chain was sequenced during a study of cytomegalovirus exposure and HLA in healthy donors. Each donor was healthy, and each was a bone marrow donor. The CDR3 loop spans 15 amino acids. The germline V gene encodes CDR1 WSHSY and CDR2 SAAADI. V shed 5 bases, J shed 1 base, and the junction held 5 bases outside the gene matches. Study-wide results and caveats: Available immune exposure information covered CMV serostatus only. A later analysis showed TCR association rates differing by HLA locus, peaking at DRB1 and lowest at HLA-C.

To note about this clone: Its antigen is as yet unknown.

PCR amplification relied on 60 Vbeta primers (plus 13 Jbeta primers). TCRdb's table, derived via immunoSEQ multiplex PCR, lists solely in-frame clones and lacks some. The data show some 180,000 clones, approximately 85% seen once. The origin of this receptor is a woman in her fifties or sixties in good health and CMV-seronegative. Sequencing was carried out using PBMCs. The V call is TRBV10-2, the J call TRBJ2-1; 7 bases line up with TRBD1. The DNA for the CDR3 is TGCGCCAGCAGTACCACAGGGGAGTCCTACAATGAGCAGTTCTTC. It encodes CASSTTGESYNEQFF.